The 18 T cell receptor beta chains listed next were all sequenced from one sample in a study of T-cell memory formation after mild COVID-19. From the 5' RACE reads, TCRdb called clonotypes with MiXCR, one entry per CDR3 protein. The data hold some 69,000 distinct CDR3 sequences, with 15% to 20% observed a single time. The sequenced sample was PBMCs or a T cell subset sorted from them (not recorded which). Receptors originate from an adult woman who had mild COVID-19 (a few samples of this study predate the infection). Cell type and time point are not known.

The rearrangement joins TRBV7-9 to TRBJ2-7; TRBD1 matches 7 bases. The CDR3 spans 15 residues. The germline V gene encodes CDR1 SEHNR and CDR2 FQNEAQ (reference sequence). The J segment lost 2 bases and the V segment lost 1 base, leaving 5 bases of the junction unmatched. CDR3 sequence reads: CASSLDRDSPYEQYF. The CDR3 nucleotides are TGTGCCAGCAGCTTAGACCGGGACAGCCCCTACGAGCAGTACTTC.

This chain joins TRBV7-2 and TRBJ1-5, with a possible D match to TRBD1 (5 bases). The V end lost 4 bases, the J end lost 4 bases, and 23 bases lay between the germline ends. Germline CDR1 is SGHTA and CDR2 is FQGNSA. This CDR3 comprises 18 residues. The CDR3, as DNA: TGTGCCAGCAGCTCCTCCCAGGTGGGGACGAACCGTAATCAGCCCCAGCATTTT. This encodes CASSSSQVGTNRNQPQHF.

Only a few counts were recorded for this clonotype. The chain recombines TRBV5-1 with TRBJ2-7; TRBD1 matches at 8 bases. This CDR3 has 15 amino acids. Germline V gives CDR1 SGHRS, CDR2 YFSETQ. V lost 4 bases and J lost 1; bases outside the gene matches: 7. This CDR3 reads CASSHSGTGSYEQYF. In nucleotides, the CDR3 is TGCGCCAGCAGCCACTCCGGGACAGGATCCTACGAGCAGTACTTC.

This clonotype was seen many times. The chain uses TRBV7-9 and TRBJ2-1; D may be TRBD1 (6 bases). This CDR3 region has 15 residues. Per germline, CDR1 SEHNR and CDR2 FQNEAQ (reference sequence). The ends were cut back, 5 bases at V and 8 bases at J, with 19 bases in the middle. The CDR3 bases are TGTGCCAGCAGCCTACTCACAGGGTTCGGGGATGAGCAGTTCTTC. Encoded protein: CASSLLTGFGDEQFF.

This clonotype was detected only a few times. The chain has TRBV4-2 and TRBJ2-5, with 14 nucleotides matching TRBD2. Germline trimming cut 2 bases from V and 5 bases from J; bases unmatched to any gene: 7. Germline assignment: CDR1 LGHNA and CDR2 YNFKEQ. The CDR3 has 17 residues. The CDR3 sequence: CASSQTTSGGASETQYF. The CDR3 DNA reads TGTGCCAGCAGCCAAACGACTAGCGGGGGGGCCAGTGAGACCCAGTACTTC.

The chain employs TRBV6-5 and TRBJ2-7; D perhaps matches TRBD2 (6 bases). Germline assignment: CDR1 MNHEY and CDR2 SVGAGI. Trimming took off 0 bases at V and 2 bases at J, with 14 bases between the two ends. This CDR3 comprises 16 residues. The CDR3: CASSYSGDFPPYEQYF. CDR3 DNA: TGTGCCAGCAGTTACTCGGGGGACTTTCCTCCCTACGAGCAGTACTTC.

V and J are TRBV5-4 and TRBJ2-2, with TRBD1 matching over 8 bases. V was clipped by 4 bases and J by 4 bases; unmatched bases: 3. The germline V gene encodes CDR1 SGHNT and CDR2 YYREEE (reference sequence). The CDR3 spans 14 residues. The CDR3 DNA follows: TGTGCCAGCAGCCCTGACAGGGGCACCGGGGAGCTGTTTTTT. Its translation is CASSPDRGTGELFF.

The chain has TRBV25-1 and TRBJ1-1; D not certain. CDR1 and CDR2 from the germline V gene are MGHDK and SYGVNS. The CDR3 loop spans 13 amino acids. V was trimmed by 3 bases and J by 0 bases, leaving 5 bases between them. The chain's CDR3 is CASSDGMNTEAFF. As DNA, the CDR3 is TGTGCCAGCAGTGACGGGATGAACACTGAAGCTTTCTTT. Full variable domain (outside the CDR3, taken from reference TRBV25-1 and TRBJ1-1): EADIYQTPRYLVIGTGKKITLECSQTMGHDKMYWYQQDPGMELHLIHYSYGVNSTEKGDLSSESTVSRIRTEHFPLTLESARPSHTSQYLCASSDGMNTEAFFGQGTRLTVV.

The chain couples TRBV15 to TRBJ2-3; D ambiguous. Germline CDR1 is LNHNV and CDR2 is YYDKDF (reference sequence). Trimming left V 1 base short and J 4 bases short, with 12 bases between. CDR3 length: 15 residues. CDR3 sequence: CATSRAHGSPDTQYF. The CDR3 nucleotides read TGTGCCACCAGCAGAGCGCACGGGTCCCCAGATACGCAGTATTTT.

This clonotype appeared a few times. CDR3 residues: CASSWPGQENYGYTF. The CDR3, as DNA: TGTGCCAGCAGCTGGCCTGGACAGGAGAACTATGGCTACACCTTC. The chain recombines TRBV11-2 with TRBJ1-2, with 7 bases identical to TRBD1. CDR3 size: 15 residues. CDR1 and CDR2 from the germline V gene are SGHAT and FQNNGV. V shed 4 bases and J 2 bases; nucleotides not matched to a gene: 7.

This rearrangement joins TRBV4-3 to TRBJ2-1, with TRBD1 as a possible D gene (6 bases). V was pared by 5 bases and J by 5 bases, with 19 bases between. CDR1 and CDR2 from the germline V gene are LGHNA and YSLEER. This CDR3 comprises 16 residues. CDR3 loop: CASSEGYRAQNNEQFF. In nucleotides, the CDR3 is TGCGCCAGCAGCGAAGGTTACAGGGCTCAGAACAATGAGCAGTTCTTC.

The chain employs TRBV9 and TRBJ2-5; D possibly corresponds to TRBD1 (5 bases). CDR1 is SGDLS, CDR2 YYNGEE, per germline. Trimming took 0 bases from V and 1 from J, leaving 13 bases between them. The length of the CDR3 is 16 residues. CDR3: CASSVGGLGRQETQYF. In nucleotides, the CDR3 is TGTGCCAGCAGCGTAGGTGGGTTGGGGCGCCAAGAGACCCAGTACTTC.

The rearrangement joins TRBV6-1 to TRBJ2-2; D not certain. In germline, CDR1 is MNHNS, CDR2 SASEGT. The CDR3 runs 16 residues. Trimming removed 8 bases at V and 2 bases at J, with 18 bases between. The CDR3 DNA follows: TGTGCCAGCTCTTTCAAAGGGCTAGACAACACCGGGGAGCTGTTTTTT. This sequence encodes CASSFKGLDNTGELFF.

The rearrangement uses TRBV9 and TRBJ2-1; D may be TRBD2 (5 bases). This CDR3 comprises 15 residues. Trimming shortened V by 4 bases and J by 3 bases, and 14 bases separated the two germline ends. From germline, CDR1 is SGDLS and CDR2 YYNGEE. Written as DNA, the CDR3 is TGTGCCAGCAGCCCCACAGCGGTAGACTACAATGAGCAGTTCTTC. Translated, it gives CASSPTAVDYNEQFF.

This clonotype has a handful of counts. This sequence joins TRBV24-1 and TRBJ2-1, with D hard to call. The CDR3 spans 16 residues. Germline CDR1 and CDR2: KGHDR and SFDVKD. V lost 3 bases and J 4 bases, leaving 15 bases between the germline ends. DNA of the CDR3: TGTGCCACCAGTGATCCACCCAGGTCTCATTACAATGAGCAGTTCTTC. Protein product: CATSDPPRSHYNEQFF.

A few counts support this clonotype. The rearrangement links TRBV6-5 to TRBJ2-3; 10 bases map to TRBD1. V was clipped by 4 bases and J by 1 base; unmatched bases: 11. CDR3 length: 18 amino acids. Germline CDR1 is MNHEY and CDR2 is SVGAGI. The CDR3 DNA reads TGTGCCAGCAGTTTCCGACAGGGGGCCTCCCCACGCACAGATACGCAGTATTTT. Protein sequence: CASSFRQGASPRTDTQYF.

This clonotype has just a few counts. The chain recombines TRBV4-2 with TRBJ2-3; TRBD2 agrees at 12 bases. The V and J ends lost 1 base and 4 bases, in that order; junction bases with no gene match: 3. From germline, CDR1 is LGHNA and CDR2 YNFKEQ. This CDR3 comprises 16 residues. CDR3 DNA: TGTGCCAGCAGCCAAGCTCTAGCGGGAGGGCCAGATACGCAGTATTTT. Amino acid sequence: CASSQALAGGPDTQYF.

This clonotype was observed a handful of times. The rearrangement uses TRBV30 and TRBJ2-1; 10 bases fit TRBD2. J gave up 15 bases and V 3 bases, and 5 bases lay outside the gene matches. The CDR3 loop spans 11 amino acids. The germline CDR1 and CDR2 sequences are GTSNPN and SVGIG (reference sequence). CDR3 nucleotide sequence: TGTGCCTGGAGACTAGCGGGGATGTGGTTCTTC. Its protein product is CAWRLAGMWFF.